This entry lists 3 T cell receptor beta chains sequenced from one sample in a study of response to subunit inactivated influenza vaccine. TCRdb used MiXCR to reprocess the RT-PCR reads, holding one entry per CDR3 protein. The sample carries 650,000 to 850,000 distinct CDR3 sequences, over 11% recorded once. The starting material was PBMCs from blood, obtained roughly 15 days before vaccination. The source is a man over 45 who received an inactivated influenza vaccine.

This clonotype turned up a few times. The chain links TRBV7-9 to TRBJ2-7; 12 bases are shared with TRBD2. Germline V gives CDR1 SEHNR, CDR2 FQNEAQ (reference sequence). This CDR3 has 15 amino acids. The V gene end was trimmed by 5 bases and the J gene end by 5 bases; junction bases not matched to a gene: 7. The CDR3 DNA reads TGTGCCAGCAGCACCGGACTAGCGGGAACTGACGAGCAGTACTTC. Amino acids: CASSTGLAGTDEQYF.

This clonotype was observed a handful of times. The V call is TRBV7-9, the J call TRBJ2-1, with 8 bases that match TRBD1. The CDR3 spans 16 residues. Germline trimming cut 2 bases from V and 5 bases from J; bases unmatched to any gene: 8. Germline V gene lookup returns CDR1 SEHNR and CDR2 FQNEAQ (reference sequence). Written as DNA, the CDR3 is TGTGCCAGCAGCTTATGGGAGGACAGGGTAAACAATGAGCAGTTCTTC. The encoded protein is CASSLWEDRVNNEQFF.

This clonotype was counted between two and nine times. Here the CDR3 DNA reads TGCAGTGCTAGCCCACCGGAGACTAGCGACGAGCAGTACTTC. This sequence encodes CSASPPETSDEQYF. The chain couples TRBV20-1 to TRBJ2-7, with 8 bases that match TRBD2. Germline values: CDR1 DFQATT, CDR2 SNEGSKA (reference sequence). The junction had 9 bases not matched to a gene; V was cut back by 3 bases and J by 5 bases. This CDR3 is 14 amino acids long.